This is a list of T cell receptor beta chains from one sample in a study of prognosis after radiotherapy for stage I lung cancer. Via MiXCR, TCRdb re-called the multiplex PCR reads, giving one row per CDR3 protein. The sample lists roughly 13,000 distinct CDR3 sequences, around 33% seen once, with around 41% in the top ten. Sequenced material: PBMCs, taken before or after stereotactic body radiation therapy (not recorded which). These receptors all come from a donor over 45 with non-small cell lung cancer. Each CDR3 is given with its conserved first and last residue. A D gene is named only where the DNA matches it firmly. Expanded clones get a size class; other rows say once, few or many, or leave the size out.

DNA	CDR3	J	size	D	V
TGCGCCAGCAGCCTCCGGCCTAGCGGGAGTTACGAGCAGTACTTC	CASSLRPSGSYEQYF	TRBJ2-7	many	TRBD2	TRBV5-1
TGTGCCAGCACCCCGAATCCCCAGGCTTACGAGCAGTACTTC	CASTPNPQAYEQYF	TRBJ2-7	-	-	TRBV5-4
TGTGCCAGCAGCGACCCCGACCGAAGCCTTTCCTCTGGGGCCAACGTCCTGACTTTC	CASSDPDRSLSSGANVLTF	TRBJ2-6	many	-	TRBV9
TGTGCCAGCAGTGAACTGATAGGATGGAAGCCCCAGCATTTT	CASSELIGWKPQHF	TRBJ1-5	-	-	TRBV28
TGCGCCAGCAGCCAGCCCACAGGGGGCGAAGGGTTAGGCTACACCTTC	CASSQPTGGEGLGYTF	TRBJ1-2	once	TRBD1	TRBV4-1
TGCAGTGCTAGAGATATGTCGGGGACAGGGGGCTACACCTTC	CSARDMSGTGGYTF	TRBJ1-2	medium-sized	TRBD1	TRBV20-1
TGCAGCGTTGGAGGGTCGAACACTGAAGCTTTCTTT	CSVGGSNTEAFF	TRBJ1-1	many	-	TRBV29-1
TGCAGTGCTGTTAGCGGGGCGACCTACGAGCAGTACTTC	CSAVSGATYEQYF	TRBJ2-7	-	TRBD2	TRBV20-1
TGTGCCAGCAGGGGACGTGGCGGGACTAGCACAGATACGCAGTATTTT	CASRGRGGTSTDTQYF	TRBJ2-3	medium-sized	-	TRBV28
TGCGCCAGCAGCATCGAAGCTAACTATGGCTACACCTTC	CASSIEANYGYTF	TRBJ1-2	-	-	TRBV5-1
TGTGCCAGCTCACCGCAGCCCAGTAGCAATCAGCCCCAGCATTTT	CASSPQPSSNQPQHF	TRBJ1-5	many	-	TRBV18
TGTGCCAGCTGCGTAGGGAGCCAAGAGACCCAGTACTTC	CASCVGSQETQYF	TRBJ2-5	many	-	TRBV2
TGTGCCAGCAGCCAAGATGGGTCCGGACTCGCTCAGTTCTTC	CASSQDGSGLAQFF	TRBJ2-1	many	-	TRBV3-1
TGTGCCAGCAGCGTAGGAGGCAGGATCCAAGAGACCCAGTACTTC	CASSVGGRIQETQYF	TRBJ2-5	many	-	TRBV9
TGTGCCAGCAGCCGAACAGGGGCCAGCTCCTACGAGCAGTACTTC	CASSRTGASSYEQYF	TRBJ2-7	-	TRBD1	TRBV12-3/TRBV12-4
TGCAGTGCTAGAGTGGGAGCGGGAGGGCCTCGGGACAATGAGCAGTTCTTC	CSARVGAGGPRDNEQFF	TRBJ2-1	many	TRBD2	TRBV20-1
TGTGCCACAAGTGATTCCCTGAGGGGCCAAGAGACCGAGTACTTC	CATSDSLRGQETEYF	TRBJ2-5	-	-	TRBV24-1
TGTGCCAGCAGCTTGAGTATGCGCAGCAATCAGTCCCAGCATTTT	CASSLSMRSNQSQHF	TRBJ1-5	many	-	TRBV5-5
TGTGCCAGCCTCCGGGACAGGGGGACTGGGGCTAACTATGGCTACACCTTC	CASLRDRGTGANYGYTF	TRBJ1-2	many	TRBD1	TRBV25-1
TGTGCCAGCAGCCGACAGGGTCTTAACTATGGCTACACCTTC	CASSRQGLNYGYTF	TRBJ1-2	many	TRBD1	TRBV3-1
TGTGCCAGCAGCCAAAACCTGGGGCGTAATGAAAAACTGTTTTTT	CASSQNLGRNEKLFF	TRBJ1-4	-	-	TRBV3-1
TGTGCCAGTAGTACCGGTGGTAGCGGGTACGAGCAGTACTTC	CASSTGGSGYEQYF	TRBJ2-7	many	TRBD2	TRBV19
TGTGCCAGCAGTGAATATTCGCGCGGGACAGCTTCGCCACCCCTGCACTTT	CASSEYSRGTASPPLHF	TRBJ1-6	-	TRBD1	TRBV25-1
TGTGCCAGCAGCTTGGGGACAGCGACCTACGAGCAGTACTTC	CASSLGTATYEQYF	TRBJ2-7	many	TRBD1	TRBV7-2
TGTGCCAGCAGCCCCGTAGGGGGGTCCTACGAGCAGTACTTC	CASSPVGGSYEQYF	TRBJ2-7	few	-	TRBV5-4
TGTGCCAGCCGTGCCCGGGGGGGGACCTACAATGAGCAGTTCTTC	CASRARGGTYNEQFF	TRBJ2-1	many	TRBD2	TRBV7-9
TGTGCCAGCAGCTTATCTCCTATGGGAGCAGATACGCAGTATTTT	CASSLSPMGADTQYF	TRBJ2-3	many	-	TRBV7-2
TGTGCCACCAGCAGAGATCTTAGCGGGATAGCCAAAAACATTCAGTACTTC	CATSRDLSGIAKNIQYF	TRBJ2-4	many	TRBD2	TRBV15
TGTGCCAGCAGCATCGACGGGGGCACAGATACGCAGTATTTT	CASSIDGGTDTQYF	TRBJ2-3	many	-	TRBV12-3/TRBV12-4
TGTGCCTGGAGTCGAGGGAATGAGCAGTTCTTC	CAWSRGNEQFF	TRBJ2-1	many	-	TRBV30
TGTGCCAGTAGTATAGCACAGGGCTACGAGCAGTACTTC	CASSIAQGYEQYF	TRBJ2-7	many	-	TRBV19
TGTGCCAGCAGCCCCTTTGATGGGCCCTCTGGAAACACCATATATTTT	CASSPFDGPSGNTIYF	TRBJ1-3	many	-	TRBV14
TGTGCCAGCAAGGGGGGAGTTGGGGGGGGCGGGAATGAGCAGTTCTTC	CASKGGVGGGGNEQFF	TRBJ2-1	many	-	TRBV6-1
TGCAGTGCTAGGGAGGCCGAACCACCCCTCCACTTT	CSAREAEPPLHF	TRBJ1-6	-	-	TRBV20-1
TGTGCCAGCGGAGCTAACAGGGGGTGGGACTATGGCTACACCTTC	CASGANRGWDYGYTF	TRBJ1-2	-	TRBD1	TRBV27
TGTGCCAGCAGTGGAAGGGGGGTGGGGGGCCACCCCTACGAGCAGTACTTC	CASSGRGVGGHPYEQYF	TRBJ2-7	medium-sized	-	TRBV27
TGTGCCAGTACGGACAGGGGGAATTCACCCCTCCACTTT	CASTDRGNSPLHF	TRBJ1-6	medium-sized	TRBD1	TRBV19
TGCAGTGCTAGAGATGGGTCAGATACGCAGTATTTT	CSARDGSDTQYF	TRBJ2-3	medium-sized	-	TRBV20-1
TGTGCCAGCAGCCAAGGTGGGATATATCGGGAAAAACTGTTTTTT	CASSQGGIYREKLFF	TRBJ1-4	many	-	TRBV7-9
TGTGCCAGCAGTTTTGTCTGGCGCTACACCTTC	CASSFVWRYTF	TRBJ1-2	once	-	TRBV28
TGTGCCACCAGATTCCCAGGAAACTATGGCTACACCTTC	CATRFPGNYGYTF	TRBJ1-2	many	-	TRBV15
TGTGCCAGCTCCCGCCTTACAGGGGGCGACGAACGTGGCACTGAAGCTTTCTTT	CASSRLTGGDERGTEAFF	TRBJ1-1	many	TRBD1	TRBV18
TGTGCCAGCAGTCCTCCCCGAGGGGGGGCAACAGATACGCAGTATTTT	CASSPPRGGATDTQYF	TRBJ2-3	few	-	TRBV27
TGTGCCAGCAGCCCCACGGGGCAGTCTGGGGCCAACGTCCTGACTTTC	CASSPTGQSGANVLTF	TRBJ2-6	many	-	TRBV7-3
TGCAGCCCGGGAAAAGGGTTTGAAGGAACCTACGAGCAGTACTTC	CSPGKGFEGTYEQYF	TRBJ2-7	medium-sized	-	TRBV20-1
TGTGCCAGCAGCGATGGGTGGACAGCGGTGAACACTCAAGCTTTCTTT	CASSDGWTAVNTQAFF	TRBJ1-1	-	-	TRBV11-2
TGTGCCAGCAGTGAAAACCCAAAGCGGGGGGGCCTTTATTTT	CASSENPKRGGLYF	TRBJ2-3	many	TRBD2	TRBV6-1
TGTGCCAGCAGAAACAGGGGCCTGAGCGAGCAGTACTTC	CASRNRGLSEQYF	TRBJ2-7	medium-sized	TRBD1	TRBV6-5
TGCGCCAGCAGCGGGAGCGATGCCTACGAGCAGTACTTC	CASSGSDAYEQYF	TRBJ2-7	-	-	TRBV5-1